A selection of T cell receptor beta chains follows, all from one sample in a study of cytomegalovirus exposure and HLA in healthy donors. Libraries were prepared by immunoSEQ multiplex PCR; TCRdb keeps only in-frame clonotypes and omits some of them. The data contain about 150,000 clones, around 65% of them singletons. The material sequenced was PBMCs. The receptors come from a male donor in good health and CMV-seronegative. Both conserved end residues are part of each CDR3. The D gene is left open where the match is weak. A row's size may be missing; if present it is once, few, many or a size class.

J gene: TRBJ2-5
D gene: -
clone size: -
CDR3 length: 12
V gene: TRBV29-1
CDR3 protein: CSAGGGQETQYF
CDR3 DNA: TGCAGCGCGGGGGGCGGGCAAGAGACCCAGTACTTC

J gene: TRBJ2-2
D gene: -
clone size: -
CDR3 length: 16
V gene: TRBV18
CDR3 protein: CASSPLRGFSTGELFF
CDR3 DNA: TGTGCCAGCTCACCACTTCGGGGTTTTAGCACCGGGGAGCTGTTTTTT

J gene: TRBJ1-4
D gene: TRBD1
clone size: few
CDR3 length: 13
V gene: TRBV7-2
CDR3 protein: CASSVTGGEKLFF
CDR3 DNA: TGTGCCAGCAGCGTTACAGGGGGAGAGAAACTGTTTTTT

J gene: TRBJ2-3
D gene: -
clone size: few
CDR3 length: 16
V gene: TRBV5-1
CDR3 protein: CASSFYLKGVTDTQYF
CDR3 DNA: TGCGCCAGCAGCTTTTATCTGAAAGGAGTCACAGATACGCAGTATTTT

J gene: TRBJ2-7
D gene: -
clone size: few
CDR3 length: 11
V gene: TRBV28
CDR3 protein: CARRESYEQYF
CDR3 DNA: TGTGCCAGGAGGGAATCCTACGAGCAGTACTTC

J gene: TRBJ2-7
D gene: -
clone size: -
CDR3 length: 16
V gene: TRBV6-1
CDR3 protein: CASSDWGRGGAYEQYF
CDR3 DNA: TGTGCCAGCAGTGATTGGGGGAGAGGGGGAGCCTACGAGCAGTACTTC

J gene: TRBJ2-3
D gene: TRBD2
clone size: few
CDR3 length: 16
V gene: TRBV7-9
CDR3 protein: CASSSGSSRGADTQYF
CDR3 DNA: TGTGCCAGCAGCTCAGGATCTTCGCGGGGGGCGGATACGCAGTATTTT

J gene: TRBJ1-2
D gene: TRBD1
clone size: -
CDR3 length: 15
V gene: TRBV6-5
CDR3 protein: CASRRDRDPNYGYTF
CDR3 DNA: TGTGCCAGCAGGCGCGACAGGGATCCTAACTATGGCTACACCTTC

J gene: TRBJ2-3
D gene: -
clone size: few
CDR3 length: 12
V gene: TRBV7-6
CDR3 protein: CASSLLSDTQYF
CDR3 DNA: TGTGCCAGCAGCCTCCTTTCGGATACGCAGTATTTT

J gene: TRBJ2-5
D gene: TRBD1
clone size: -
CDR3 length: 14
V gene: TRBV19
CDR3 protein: CASRWTGGVETQYF
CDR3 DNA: TGTGCCAGTAGGTGGACAGGGGGCGTGGAGACCCAGTACTTC

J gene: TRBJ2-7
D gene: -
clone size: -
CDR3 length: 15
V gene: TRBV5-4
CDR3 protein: CASSFRVQGTYEQYF
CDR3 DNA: TGTGCCAGCAGCTTCCGGGTCCAGGGTACCTACGAGCAGTACTTC

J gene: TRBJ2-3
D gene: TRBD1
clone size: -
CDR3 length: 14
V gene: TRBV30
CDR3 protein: CAWRRQGDTDTQYF
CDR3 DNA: TGTGCCTGGAGAAGACAGGGGGACACAGATACGCAGTATTTT

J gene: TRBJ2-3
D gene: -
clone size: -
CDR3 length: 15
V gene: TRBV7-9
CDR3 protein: CASSLAGASTDTQYF
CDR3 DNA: TGTGCCAGCAGCTTAGCGGGGGCCAGCACAGATACGCAGTATTTT

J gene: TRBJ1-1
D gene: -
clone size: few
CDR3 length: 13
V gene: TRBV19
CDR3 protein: CASSQGPYTEAFF
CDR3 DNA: TGTGCCAGTAGTCAGGGCCCCTACACTGAAGCTTTCTTT

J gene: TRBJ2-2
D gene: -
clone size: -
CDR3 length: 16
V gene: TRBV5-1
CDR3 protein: CASSLDTAGNTGELFF
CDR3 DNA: TGCGCCAGCAGCTTGGACACAGCGGGGAACACCGGGGAGCTGTTTTTT

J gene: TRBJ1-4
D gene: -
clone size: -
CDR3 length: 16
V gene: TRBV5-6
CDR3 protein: CASSFLTGQYNEKLFF
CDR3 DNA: TGTGCCAGCAGCTTCCTTACGGGACAATATAATGAAAAACTGTTTTTT

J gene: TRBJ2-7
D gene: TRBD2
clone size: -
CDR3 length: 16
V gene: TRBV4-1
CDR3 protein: CASSQLAGVDRYEQYF
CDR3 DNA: TGCGCCAGCAGCCAACTAGCGGGGGTGGACCGCTACGAGCAGTACTTC

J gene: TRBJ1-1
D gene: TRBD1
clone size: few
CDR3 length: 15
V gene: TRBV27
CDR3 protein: CASSPRNRGWTEAFF
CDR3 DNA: TGTGCCAGCAGCCCGAGAAACAGGGGTTGGACTGAAGCTTTCTTT

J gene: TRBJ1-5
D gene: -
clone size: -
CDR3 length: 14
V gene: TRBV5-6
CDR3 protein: CASSAGFSNQPQHF
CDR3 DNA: TGTGCCAGCAGCGCGGGATTTAGCAATCAGCCCCAGCATTTT

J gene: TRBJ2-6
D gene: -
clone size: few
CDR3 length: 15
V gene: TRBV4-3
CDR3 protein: CASSQLPGGANVLTF
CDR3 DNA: TGCGCCAGCAGCCAACTTCCGGGTGGGGCCAACGTCCTGACTTTC

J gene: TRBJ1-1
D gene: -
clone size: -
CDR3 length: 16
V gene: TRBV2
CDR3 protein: CASTPTAGTPNTEAFF
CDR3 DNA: TGTGCCAGCACCCCGACTGCCGGGACACCGAACACTGAAGCTTTCTTT

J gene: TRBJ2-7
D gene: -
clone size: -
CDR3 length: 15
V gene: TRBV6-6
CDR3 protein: CASSFQLARSYEQYF
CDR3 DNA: TGTGCCAGCAGTTTCCAACTCGCCCGATCCTACGAGCAGTACTTC